The present TCR beta chain was sequenced within a study of blood T cell repertoires in COVID-19. On the study more broadly: PBMCs, B-cell-depleted T cells, or T cells provided the cDNA or gDNA that made up the material.

The method was immunoSEQ multiplex PCR; TCRdb's version includes in-frame clones alone and lacks a portion of them. The sample includes 250,000 or so clones, 75% to 90% of them seen just once. Each recovered donor of Cohort 3 presented with two negative PCRs, clearance, or symptom resolution. Germline lookup yields CDR1 MNHNY and CDR2 SVGAGI (reference sequence). The CDR3 has 13 residues. The V end lost 5 bases, the J end lost 5 bases, and 10 bases lay between the germline ends. The chain links TRBV6-6 to TRBJ1-5, with D maybe TRBD1 (5 bases). Sequenced: PBMCs or T cells enriched from blood (not recorded which). The origin of this receptor is a woman aged 45-59 years who had recovered from COVID-19. The CDR3 region is CASSTTEYQPQHF. CDR3 bases: TGTGCCAGCAGTACGACAGAATATCAGCCCCAGCATTTT.